This TCR beta chain was recorded in a study of T cells in Graves' hyperthyroidism and ophthalmopathy. The study's findings and limits: Among thyroid clonotypes expanded above 0.001, most also appeared in blood.

The hyperthyroidism was newly diagnosed and had lasted under 2 months; the patients were aged 18 to 65. Remarks on this clonotype: Its specificity is unknown.

The V gene's germline CDR1 is SGHNT and CDR2 YENEEA. The V segment lost 2 bases and the J segment 2 bases; nucleotides outside the gene matches: 6. This CDR3 contains 15 residues. Amplified TCR beta CDR3 regions came from RNA transcripts. First-round RT-PCR of the TCR CDR3 relied on the HTBI primer set. MiXCR was run by TCRdb on the multiplex PCR reads, yielding one entry per CDR3 protein. The profile shows hundreds of thousands of distinct CDR3 sequences, about 43% of them singletons. This TCR was recovered from a woman aged 18-29 years with Graves' hyperthyroidism. Material for sequencing was peripheral blood or thyroid tissue (not recorded which). The V gene is TRBV11-3, the J gene TRBJ2-7; 7 bases align to TRBD1. The CDR3 coding sequence is TGTGCCAGCAGCTTAAGGGACAGTGCCCCCTACGAGCAGTACTTC. Translation gives CASSLRDSAPYEQYF.